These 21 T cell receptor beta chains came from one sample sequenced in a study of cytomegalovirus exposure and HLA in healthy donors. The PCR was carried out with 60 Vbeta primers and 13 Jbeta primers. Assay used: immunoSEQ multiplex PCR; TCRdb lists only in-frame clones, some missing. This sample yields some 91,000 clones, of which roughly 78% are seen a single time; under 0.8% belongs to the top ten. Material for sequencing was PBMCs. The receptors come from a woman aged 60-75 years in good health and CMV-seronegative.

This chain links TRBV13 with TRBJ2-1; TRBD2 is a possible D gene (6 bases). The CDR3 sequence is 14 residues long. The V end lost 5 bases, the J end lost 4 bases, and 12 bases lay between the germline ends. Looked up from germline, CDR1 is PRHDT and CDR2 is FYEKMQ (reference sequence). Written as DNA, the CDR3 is TGTGCCAGCAGCCCGGATCGGGGGTACAATGAGCAGTTCTTC. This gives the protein CASSPDRGYNEQFF.

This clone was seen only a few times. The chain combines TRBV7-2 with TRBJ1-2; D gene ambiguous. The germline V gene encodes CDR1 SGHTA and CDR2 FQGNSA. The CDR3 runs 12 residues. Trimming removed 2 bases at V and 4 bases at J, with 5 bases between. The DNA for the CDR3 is TGTGCCAGCAGCTTATCCGTCTATGGCTACACCTTC. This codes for CASSLSVYGYTF.

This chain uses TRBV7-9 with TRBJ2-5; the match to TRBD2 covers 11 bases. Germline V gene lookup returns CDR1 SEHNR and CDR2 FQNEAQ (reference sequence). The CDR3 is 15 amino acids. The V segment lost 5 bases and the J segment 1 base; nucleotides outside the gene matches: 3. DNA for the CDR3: TGTGCCAGCAGCCAAGGGACTAGCGGCCAAGAGACCCAGTACTTC. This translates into CASSQGTSGQETQYF.

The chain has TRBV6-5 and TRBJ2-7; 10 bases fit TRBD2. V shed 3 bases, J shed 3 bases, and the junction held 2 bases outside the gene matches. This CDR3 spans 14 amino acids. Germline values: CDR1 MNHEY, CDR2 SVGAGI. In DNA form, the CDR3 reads TGTGCCAGCAGTTATTTAGCGGGGGGCTACGAGCAGTACTTC. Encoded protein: CASSYLAGGYEQYF.

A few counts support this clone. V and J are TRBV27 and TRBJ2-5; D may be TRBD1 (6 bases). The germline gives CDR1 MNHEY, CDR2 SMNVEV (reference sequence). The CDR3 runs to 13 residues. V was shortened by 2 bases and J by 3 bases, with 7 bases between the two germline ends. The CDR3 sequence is CASSLNREETQYF. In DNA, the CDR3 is TGTGCCAGCAGTTTAAACAGGGAAGAGACCCAGTACTTC.

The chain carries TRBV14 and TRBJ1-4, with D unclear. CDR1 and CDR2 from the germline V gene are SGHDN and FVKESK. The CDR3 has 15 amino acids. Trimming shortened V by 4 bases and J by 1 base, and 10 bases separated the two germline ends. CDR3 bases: TGTGCCAGCAGCCTCCGGGTTCAAACTAATGAAAAACTGTTTTTT. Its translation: CASSLRVQTNEKLFF.

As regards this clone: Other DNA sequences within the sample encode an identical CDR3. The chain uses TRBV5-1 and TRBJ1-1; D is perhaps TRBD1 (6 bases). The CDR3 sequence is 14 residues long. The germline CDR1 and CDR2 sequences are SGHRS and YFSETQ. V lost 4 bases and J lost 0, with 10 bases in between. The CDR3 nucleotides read TGCGCCAGCAGCCTGACAGGAATGAACACTGAAGCTTTCTTT. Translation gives CASSLTGMNTEAFF.

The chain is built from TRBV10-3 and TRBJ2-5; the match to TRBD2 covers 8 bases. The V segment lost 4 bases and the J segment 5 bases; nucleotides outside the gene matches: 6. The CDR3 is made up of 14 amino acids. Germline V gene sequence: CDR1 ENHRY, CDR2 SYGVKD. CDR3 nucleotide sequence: TGTGCCATCAGTGCAAGCGGGGGTTATGAGACCCAGTACTTC. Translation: CAISASGGYETQYF.

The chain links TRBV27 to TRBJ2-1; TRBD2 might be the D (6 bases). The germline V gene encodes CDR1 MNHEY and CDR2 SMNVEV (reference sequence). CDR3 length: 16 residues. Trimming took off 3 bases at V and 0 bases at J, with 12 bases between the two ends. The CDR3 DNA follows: TGTGCCAGCAGTTTGATCAGCGGGTACTCCTACAATGAGCAGTTCTTC. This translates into CASSLISGYSYNEQFF.

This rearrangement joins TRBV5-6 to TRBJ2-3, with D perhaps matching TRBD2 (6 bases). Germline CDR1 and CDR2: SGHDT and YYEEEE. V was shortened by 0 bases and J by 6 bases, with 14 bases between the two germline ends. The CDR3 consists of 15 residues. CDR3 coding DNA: TGTGCCAGCAGCTTGGAGGGAGGCCACGGGGATACGCAGTATTTT. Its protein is CASSLEGGHGDTQYF. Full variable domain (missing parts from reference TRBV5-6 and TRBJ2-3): DAGVTQSPTHLIKTRGQQVTLRCSPKSGHDTVSWYQQALGQGPQFIFQYYEEEERQRGNFPDRFSGHQFPNYSSELNVNALLLGDSALYLCASSLEGGHGDTQYFGPGTRLTVL.

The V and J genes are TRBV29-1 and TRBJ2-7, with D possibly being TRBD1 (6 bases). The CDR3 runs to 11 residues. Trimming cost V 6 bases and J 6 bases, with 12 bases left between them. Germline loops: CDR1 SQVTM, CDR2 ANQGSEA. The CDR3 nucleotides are TGCAGCGTAACAGGGACGGGCGAGCAGTACTTC. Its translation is CSVTGTGEQYF.

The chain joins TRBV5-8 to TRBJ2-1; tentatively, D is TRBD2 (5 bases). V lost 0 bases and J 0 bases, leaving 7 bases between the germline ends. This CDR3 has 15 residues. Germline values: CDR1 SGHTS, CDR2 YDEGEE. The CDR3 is CASSLAGSSYNEQFF. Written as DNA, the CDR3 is TGTGCCAGCAGCTTGGCGGGGAGCTCCTACAATGAGCAGTTCTTC.

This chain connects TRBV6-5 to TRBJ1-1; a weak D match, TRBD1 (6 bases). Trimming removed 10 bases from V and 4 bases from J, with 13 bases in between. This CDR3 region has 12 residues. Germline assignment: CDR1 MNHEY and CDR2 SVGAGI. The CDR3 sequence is CATGDPLTEAFF. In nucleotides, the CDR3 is TGTGCCACAGGGGACCCCCTCACTGAAGCTTTCTTT.

The CDR3 spells CASIWSAGNGYTF. Here the CDR3 DNA reads TGTGCCAGTATATGGTCAGCCGGGAATGGCTACACCTTC. This rearrangement joins TRBV19 to TRBJ1-2; D is undetermined. This CDR3 has 13 amino acids. Trimming stripped 7 bases from V and 6 bases from J, with 15 bases between. CDR1 is LNHDA, CDR2 SQIVND, per germline (reference sequence).

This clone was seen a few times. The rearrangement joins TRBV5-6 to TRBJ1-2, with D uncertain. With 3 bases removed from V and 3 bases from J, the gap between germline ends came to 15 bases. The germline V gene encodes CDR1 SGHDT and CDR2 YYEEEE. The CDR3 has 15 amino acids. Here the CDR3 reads CASSSRTGIHYGYTF. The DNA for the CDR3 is TGTGCCAGCAGCTCCCGTACGGGGATTCACTATGGCTACACCTTC.

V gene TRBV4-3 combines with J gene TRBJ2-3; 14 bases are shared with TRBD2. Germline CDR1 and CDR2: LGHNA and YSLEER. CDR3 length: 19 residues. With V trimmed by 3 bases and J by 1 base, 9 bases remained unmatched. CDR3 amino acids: CASSQAGTSGRLGTDTQYF. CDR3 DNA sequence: TGCGCCAGCAGCCAGGCCGGGACTAGCGGGAGATTGGGCACAGATACGCAGTATTTT.

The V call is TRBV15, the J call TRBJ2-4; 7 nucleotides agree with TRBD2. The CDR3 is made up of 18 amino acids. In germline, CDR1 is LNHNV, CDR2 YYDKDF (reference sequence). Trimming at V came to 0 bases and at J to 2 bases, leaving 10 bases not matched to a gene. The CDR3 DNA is TGTGCCACCAGCAGAGATGGTGGGGGGGGAGTAACCAAAAACATTCAGTACTTC. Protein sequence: CATSRDGGGGVTKNIQYF.

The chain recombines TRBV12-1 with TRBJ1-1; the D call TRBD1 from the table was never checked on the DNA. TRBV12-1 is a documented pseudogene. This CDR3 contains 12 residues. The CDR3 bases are TGTGCCAGCATACTAGGACAGTTTGAAGCTTTCTTT. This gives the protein CASILGQFEAFF.

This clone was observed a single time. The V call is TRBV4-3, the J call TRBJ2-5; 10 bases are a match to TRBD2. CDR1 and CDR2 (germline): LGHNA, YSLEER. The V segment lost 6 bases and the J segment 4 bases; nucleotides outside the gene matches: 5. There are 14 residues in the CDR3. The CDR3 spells CASSRTSGIETQYF. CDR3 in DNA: TGCGCCAGCAGTCGAACTAGCGGGATAGAGACCCAGTACTTC.

CDR3 bases: TGTGCCAGCGAGGAAAGCGGTGCGTCCTACAATGAGCAGTTCTTC. Translated: CASEESGASYNEQFF. This rearrangement joins TRBV7-2 to TRBJ2-1; D perhaps matches TRBD2 (5 bases). The CDR3 spans 15 residues. The germline gives CDR1 SGHTA, CDR2 FQGNSA. The V end was cut by 8 bases, the J end by 1 base, with 15 bases between. The full variable domain, completed using reference TRBV7-2 and TRBJ2-1, is GAGVSQSPSNKVTEKGKDVELRCDPISGHTALYWYRQSLGQGLEFLIYFQGNSAPDKSGLPSDRFSAERTGGSVSTLTIQRTQQEDSAVYLCASEESGASYNEQFFGPGTRLTVL.

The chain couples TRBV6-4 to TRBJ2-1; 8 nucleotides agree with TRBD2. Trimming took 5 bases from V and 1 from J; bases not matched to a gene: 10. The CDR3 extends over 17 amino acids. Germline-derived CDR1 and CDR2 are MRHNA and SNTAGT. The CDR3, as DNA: TGTGCCAGCAGTCTAGCGGGCAGAGCTTCGTCCTACAATGAGCAGTTCTTC. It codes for CASSLAGRASSYNEQFF.